This entry describes one TCR beta chain. The sample originates from a study of blood T cells in healthy people across ages. This CDR3 is 16 amino acids long. CDR1 and CDR2 from the germline V gene are MNHEY and SVGEGT. PCR was performed a second time for about 7 to 12 cycles using a sample-barcoded 5' primer and a J-beta primer mix. TCRdb itself ran the 5' RACE reads through MiXCR, one entry per CDR3 protein. The sample has hundreds of thousands of distinct CDR3 sequences, roughly 20% seen once. Sequencing used blood. The clonotype was recovered from a man in his 70s in good health. This sequence joins TRBV6-2 or TRBV6-3 and TRBJ2-1; D perhaps matches TRBD2 (5 bases). The J call may be mistaken, given a closer DNA end match to TRBJ2-5. The CDR3 loop is CARYPRARARQETQYF. The DNA for the CDR3 is TGTGCCAGATACCCGCGGGCTAGAGCGCGGCAAGAGACCCAGTACTTC.